The 21 T cell receptor beta chains listed next were all sequenced from one sample in a study of cytomegalovirus exposure and HLA in healthy donors. PCR primers comprised 60 Vbeta and 13 Jbeta primers. Only in-frame clones appear in the TCRdb table, and some are missing; sequencing was by immunoSEQ multiplex PCR. The table includes about 180,000 clones, roughly 80% detected once. Sequencing was performed on PBMCs. The receptor source for this set is a man in his thirties or forties in good health and CMV-seropositive.

In its sample, this clone was seen once. This chain links TRBV7-7 with TRBJ2-7; TRBD2 matches 7 bases. Germline lookup yields CDR1 SSHAT and CDR2 FNYEAQ (reference sequence). Trimming took 5 bases from V and 5 from J; bases not matched to a gene: 6. This CDR3 has 13 residues. As DNA, the CDR3 is TGTGCCAGCAGCACTGCGCGGGGGAACGAGCAGTACTTC. This encodes CASSTARGNEQYF.

J is TRBJ2-3 and V is TRBV6-1, with TRBD2 matching 14 bases. Germline V gene data show CDR1 as MNHNS and CDR2 as SASEGT. CDR3 length: 20 amino acids. Losses at the gene ends were 4 bases for V and 1 base for J; bases not matched to a gene: 13. Here the CDR3 DNA reads TGTGCCAGCAGTGGCGGAGGACTAGCGGGAGGACCGCGGGGCACAGATACGCAGTATTTT. The encoded protein is CASSGGGLAGGPRGTDTQYF.

The rearrangement uses TRBV6-1 and TRBJ2-1, with 8 bases identical to TRBD2. The CDR3 covers 15 residues. The trim removed 6 bases at V and 5 bases at J, leaving 9 bases unmatched. The germline V gene has CDR1 MNHNS and CDR2 SASEGT. The CDR3 loop is CASRGTRPIHNEQFF. DNA for the CDR3: TGTGCCAGCAGAGGGACTAGGCCCATCCACAATGAGCAGTTCTTC.

The chain uses TRBV11-2 and TRBJ2-7; possible D gene TRBD1, 6 bases. V was cut by 5 bases and J by 3 bases, with 20 bases left in between. Germline loops: CDR1 SGHAT, CDR2 FQNNGV. The CDR3 contains 16 residues. CDR3 residues: CASSHFTLQGNYEQYF. CDR3 DNA: TGTGCCAGCAGCCATTTTACCCTGCAGGGGAACTACGAGCAGTACTTC.

This clone has only a few counts. V gene TRBV4-1 combines with J gene TRBJ1-5; 8 bases map to TRBD1. The junction had 9 bases not matched to a gene; V was cut back by 2 bases and J by 6 bases. The V gene's germline CDR1 is MGHRA and CDR2 YSYEKL. CDR3 length equals 16 residues. CDR3 bases: TGCGCCAGCAGCCAACTTCAGGGGGCAGGCAGTCAGCCCCAGCATTTT. Its protein is CASSQLQGAGSQPQHF.

Points on this clone: Other DNA sequences in this sample translate to the same CDR3. The V gene is TRBV6-5, the J gene TRBJ1-5, with D unresolved. The CDR3 has 13 amino acids. Deletions cut 2 bases from V and 3 bases from J, with 5 bases between. The germline CDR1 and CDR2 sequences are MNHEY and SVGAGI. The CDR3 loop reads CASSYRDNQPQHF. The CDR3 DNA sequence: TGTGCCAGCAGTTACCGAGACAATCAGCCCCAGCATTTT.

The V gene is TRBV2, the J gene TRBJ1-4; TRBD1 matches 8 bases. Germline assignment: CDR1 SNHLY and CDR2 FYNNEI. This CDR3 is 15 amino acids long. Losses at the gene ends were 5 bases for V and 12 bases for J; bases not matched to a gene: 14. The CDR3 protein is CASSRTGTGPGELFF. CDR3 DNA: TGTGCCAGCAGTCGTACCGGGACAGGCCCCGGGGAACTGTTTTTT.

This clone has a single count. V gene TRBV5-1 combines with J gene TRBJ2-7; D may be TRBD2 (6 bases). V was cut by 0 bases and J by 11 bases, with 15 bases left in between. Per the germline V gene, CDR1 is SGHRS and CDR2 is YFSETQ. The CDR3 sequence is 13 residues long. The CDR3 bases are TGCGCCAGCAGCTTGGAGGGAGGCCAAATCAAGTACTTC. Protein product: CASSLEGGQIKYF. The full variable domain, its missing parts supplied by reference TRBV5-1 and TRBJ2-7, is KAGVTQTPRYLIKTRGQQVTLSCSPISGHRSVSWYQQTPGQGLQFLFEYFSETQRNKGNFPGRFSGRQFSNSRSEMNVSTLELGDSALYLCASSLEGGQIKYFGPGTRLTVT.

This clone was counted a single time. The chain combines TRBV27 with TRBJ2-2; TRBD1 matches at 8 bases. J lost 4 bases, V lost 2 bases, and 3 bases had no gene match. The CDR3 length is 15 residues. Germline V gives CDR1 MNHEY, CDR2 SMNVEV (reference sequence). The CDR3 reads CASSLDRGTTGELFF. DNA for the CDR3: TGTGCCAGCAGTTTAGACAGGGGTACCACCGGGGAGCTGTTTTTT.

The CDR3 DNA follows: TGTGCCACCAGCAGAACAGTATATGGCTACACCTTC. Its translation is CATSRTVYGYTF. The chain has TRBV15 and TRBJ1-2; no firm D call. Germline lookup yields CDR1 LNHNV and CDR2 YYDKDF (reference sequence). The CDR3 runs 12 residues. V lost 2 bases to trimming and J lost 5 bases, with 6 bases between them.

This clone appeared a few times. The chain has TRBV27 and TRBJ2-5; D is possibly TRBD2 (6 bases). Trimming took off 3 bases at V and 5 bases at J, with 10 bases between the two ends. From germline, CDR1 is MNHEY and CDR2 SMNVEV (reference sequence). The CDR3 spans 13 residues. For the CDR3, the DNA is TGTGCCAGCAGTTTTGCGGGGCGGGAGACCCAGTACTTC. Translating gives CASSFAGRETQYF.

Here the CDR3 reads CASSYVRTSTDTQYF. The CDR3 nucleotides read TGTGCCAGCAGTTACGTCAGAACGAGCACAGATACGCAGTATTTT. V and J are TRBV6-5 and TRBJ2-3; D is undetermined. V was shortened by 2 bases and J by 0 bases, with 9 bases between the two germline ends. This CDR3 comprises 15 residues. Germline V gene lookup returns CDR1 MNHEY and CDR2 SVGAGI.

V usage is TRBV5-1 and J usage is TRBJ1-6; D remains unclear. This CDR3 comprises 15 residues. Germline CDR1 reads SGHRS; CDR2 reads YFSETQ. Trimming cost V 0 bases and J 4 bases, with 8 bases left between them. DNA for the CDR3: TGCGCCAGCAGCTTGGTAGCAGTGTATAATTCACCCCTCCACTTT. It translates to CASSLVAVYNSPLHF.

In nucleotides, the CDR3 is TGTGCCAGCAGTTTAGGCTTTGAACCCTACAATGAGCAGTTCTTC. Protein: CASSLGFEPYNEQFF. This sequence joins TRBV27 and TRBJ2-1; D not resolved. CDR1 and CDR2 (germline): MNHEY, SMNVEV (reference sequence). V was pared by 2 bases and J by 2 bases, with 10 bases between. The CDR3 is 15 amino acids.

V is TRBV4-2 and J is TRBJ1-3, with D perhaps TRBD1 (6 bases). The ends were cut back, 4 bases at V and 2 bases at J, with 12 bases in the middle. Germline V CDR1 and CDR2: LGHNA, YNFKEQ. This CDR3 region has 15 residues. DNA for the CDR3: TGTGCCAGCAGCCCAGGGGCTAATGCTGGAAACACCATATATTTT. This encodes CASSPGANAGNTIYF.

CDR3 in DNA: TGTGCCAGCAGTGGGGGGGGATGGCAGTTCTTC. Translated, it gives CASSGGGWQFF. The rearrangement uses TRBV25-1 and TRBJ2-1; 7 bases align to TRBD2. The length of the CDR3 is 11 residues. With 4 bases clipped from V and 12 bases from J, the junction kept 3 bases outside the gene matches. The germline CDR1 and CDR2 sequences are MGHDK and SYGVNS.

The rearrangement links TRBV28 to TRBJ2-7; 9 bases fit TRBD1. The germline V gene has CDR1 MDHEN and CDR2 SYDVKM. The V and J ends lost 2 bases and 5 bases, in that order; junction bases with no gene match: 7. This CDR3 spans 15 amino acids. The CDR3 here is CASSLAGTGRHEQYF. DNA for the CDR3: TGTGCCAGCAGTTTAGCCGGGACAGGGCGGCACGAGCAGTACTTC. Using reference TRBV28 and TRBJ2-7 for the parts outside the CDR3, the full variable domain is DVKVTQSSRYLVKRTGEKVFLECVQDMDHENMFWYRQDPGLGLRLIYFSYDVKMKEKGDIPEGYSVSREKKERFSLILESASTNQTSMYLCASSLAGTGRHEQYFGPGTRLTVT.

This clone was picked up a small number of times. The rearrangement joins TRBV5-1 to TRBJ2-7, with a tentative D call TRBD1 (6 bases). Germline lookup yields CDR1 SGHRS and CDR2 YFSETQ. This CDR3 has 15 residues. Trimming took off 0 bases at V and 0 bases at J, with 10 bases between the two ends. CDR3 sequence: CASSLETGNSYEQYF. CDR3 nucleotide sequence: TGCGCCAGCAGCTTGGAAACAGGGAACTCCTACGAGCAGTACTTC.

The CDR3 reads CASSVALSSYEQYF. DNA for the CDR3: TGTGCCAGTAGTGTCGCTCTCAGCTCCTACGAGCAGTACTTC. The rearrangement links TRBV19 to TRBJ2-7, with D unclear. The length of the CDR3 is 14 residues. The ends were cut back, 5 bases at V and 0 bases at J, with 11 bases in the middle. The V gene's germline CDR1 is LNHDA and CDR2 SQIVND (reference sequence).

The genes are TRBV15 and TRBJ2-5, with 9 nucleotides matching TRBD1. The length of the CDR3 is 15 residues. V lost 4 bases and J lost 2; bases outside the gene matches: 5. CDR1 and CDR2 (germline): LNHNV, YYDKDF (reference sequence). CDR3 sequence: CATSKDRGIQETQYF. CDR3 nucleotide sequence: TGTGCCACCAGCAAAGACAGGGGGATACAAGAGACCCAGTACTTC.

The V call is TRBV2, the J call TRBJ2-5, with 10 bases aligning to TRBD2. The trim removed 6 bases at V and 7 bases at J, leaving 14 bases unmatched. The CDR3 runs 16 residues. Germline V gene lookup returns CDR1 SNHLY and CDR2 FYNNEI. CDR3 bases: TGTGCCAGCAGAGAGGTAGCGGGAGGAACGAGATGGACCCAGTACTTC. This encodes CASREVAGGTRWTQYF.